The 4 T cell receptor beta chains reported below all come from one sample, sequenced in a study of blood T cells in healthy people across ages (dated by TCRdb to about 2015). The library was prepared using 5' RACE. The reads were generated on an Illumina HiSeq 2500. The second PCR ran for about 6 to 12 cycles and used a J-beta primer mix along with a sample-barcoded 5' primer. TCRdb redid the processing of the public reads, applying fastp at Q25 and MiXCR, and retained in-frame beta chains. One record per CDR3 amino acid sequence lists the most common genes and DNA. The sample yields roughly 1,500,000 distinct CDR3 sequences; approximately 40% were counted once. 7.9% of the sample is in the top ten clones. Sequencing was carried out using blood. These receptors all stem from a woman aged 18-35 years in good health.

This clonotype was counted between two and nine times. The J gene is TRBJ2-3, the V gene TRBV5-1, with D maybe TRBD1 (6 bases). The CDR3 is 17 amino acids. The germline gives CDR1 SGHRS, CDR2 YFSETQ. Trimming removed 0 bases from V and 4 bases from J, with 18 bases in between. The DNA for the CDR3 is TGCGCCAGCAGCTTGGCCGAGAGGGGGAGATTACCAGATACGCAGTATTTT. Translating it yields CASSLAERGRLPDTQYF.

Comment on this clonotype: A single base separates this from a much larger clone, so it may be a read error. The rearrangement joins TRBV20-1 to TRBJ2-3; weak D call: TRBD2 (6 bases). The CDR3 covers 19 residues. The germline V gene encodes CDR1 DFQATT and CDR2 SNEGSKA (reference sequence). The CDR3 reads CSAREWRALQVPSIDTQYF. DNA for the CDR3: TGCAGTGCTAGAGAATGGAGGGCCCTACAGGTCCCTAGCATAGATACGCAGTATTTT.

This CDR3 is CASSGAWGRSQYF. The DNA of the CDR3 is TGTGCCAGCAGCGGAGCTTGGGGGAGGTCGCAGTATTTT. J is TRBJ2-3 and V is TRBV9, with D possibly matching TRBD2 (6 bases). The CDR3 runs to 13 residues. V gave up 3 bases and J gave up 10 bases, with 15 bases separating them. Germline loops: CDR1 SGDLS, CDR2 YYNGEE.

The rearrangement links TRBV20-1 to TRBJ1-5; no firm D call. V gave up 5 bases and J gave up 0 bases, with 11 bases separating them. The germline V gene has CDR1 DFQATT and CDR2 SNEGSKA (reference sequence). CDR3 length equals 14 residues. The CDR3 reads CSARPTGSNQPQHF. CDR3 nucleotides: TGCAGTGCTCGACCGACGGGTAGCAATCAGCCCCAGCATTTT.